These 5 T cell receptor beta chains were sequenced from one sample in a study of cytomegalovirus exposure and HLA in healthy donors. The PCR was carried out with 60 Vbeta primers and 13 Jbeta primers. The assay was immunoSEQ multiplex PCR, and TCRdb's table has in-frame clones only and misses some. The table has about 140,000 clones, approximately 70% seen once; the top ten hold about 1.5%. Sequenced material: PBMCs. Receptor source: a human donor in good health.

J is TRBJ2-5 and V is TRBV11-2; the D is unclear. The CDR3 is made up of 12 amino acids. The V and J ends lost 5 bases and 6 bases respectively, with 10 bases between them. CDR1 is SGHAT, CDR2 FQNNGV, per germline. CDR3 DNA sequence: TGTGCCAGCAGCCCGACACGGAAGACCCAGTACTTC. It is translated as CASSPTRKTQYF.

This clone showed up just a few times. The rearrangement uses TRBV27 and TRBJ2-1; 9 bases line up with TRBD1. This CDR3 has 15 residues. Per germline, CDR1 MNHEY and CDR2 SMNVEV (reference sequence). V shed 7 bases and J 8 bases; nucleotides not matched to a gene: 12. The CDR3, as DNA: TGTGCCAGCATCAGAGGAGGGACAGGGAATGATGAGCAGTTCTTC. Translated: CASIRGGTGNDEQFF.

This chain links TRBV6-1 with TRBJ2-7, with D possibly being TRBD1 (8 bases). In germline, CDR1 is MNHNS, CDR2 SASEGT. CDR3 length: 14 residues. Trimming removed 7 bases at V and 2 bases at J, with 15 bases between. The CDR3 region is CASITGGEPYEQYF. The CDR3 DNA follows: TGTGCCAGCATAACAGGGGGGGAACCCTACGAGCAGTACTTC.

This chain links TRBV10-3 with TRBJ2-1, with 8 positions matching TRBD2. After removal of 6 bases from V and 5 bases from J, the junction contained 9 bases not matched to a gene. Germline V gives CDR1 ENHRY, CDR2 SYGVKD. The CDR3 has 15 amino acids. The CDR3 region is CAIRSTGGPNNEQFF. The CDR3 nucleotides are TGTGCCATCAGGAGTACGGGAGGGCCAAACAATGAGCAGTTCTTC.

This clone was detected a few times. The rearrangement links TRBV5-8 to TRBJ1-2, with D perhaps TRBD1 (5 bases). The CDR3 is made up of 16 amino acids. V shed 4 bases and J shed 0 bases, with 16 bases lying between them. CDR1 and CDR2 (germline): SGHTS, YDEGEE. CDR3 bases: TGTGCCAGCAGCCTAGGATGGGGGGTCACTAACTATGGCTACACCTTC. This codes for CASSLGWGVTNYGYTF. Full variable domain (outside the CDR3, taken from reference TRBV5-8 and TRBJ1-2): EAGVTQSPTHLIKTRGQQATLRCSPISGHTSVYWYQQALGLGLQFLLWYDEGEERNRGNFPPRFSGRQFPNYSSELNVNALELEDSALYLCASSLGWGVTNYGYTFGSGTRLTVV.